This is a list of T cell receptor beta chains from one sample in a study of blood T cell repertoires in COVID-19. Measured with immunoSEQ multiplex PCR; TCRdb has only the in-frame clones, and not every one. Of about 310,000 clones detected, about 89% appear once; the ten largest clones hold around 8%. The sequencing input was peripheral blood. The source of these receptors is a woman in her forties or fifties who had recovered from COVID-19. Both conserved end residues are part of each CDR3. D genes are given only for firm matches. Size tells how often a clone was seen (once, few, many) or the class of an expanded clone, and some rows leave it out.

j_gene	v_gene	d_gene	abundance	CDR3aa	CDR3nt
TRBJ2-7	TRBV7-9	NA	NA	CASMDSLSYEQYF	TGTGCCAGCATGGACTCATTATCCTACGAGCAGTACTTC
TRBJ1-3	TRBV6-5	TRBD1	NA	CASSYSGTERNTIYF	TGTGCCAGCAGTTACTCAGGGACAGAGCGAAACACCATATATTTT
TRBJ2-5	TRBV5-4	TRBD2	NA	CASSPRGRGDQETQYF	TGTGCCAGCAGCCCACGGGGCCGGGGGGACCAAGAGACCCAGTACTTC
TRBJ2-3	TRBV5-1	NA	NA	CASSLLGSAFSSTDTQYF	TGCGCCAGCAGCTTGCTGGGTAGCGCGTTCTCTAGCACAGATACGCAGTATTTT
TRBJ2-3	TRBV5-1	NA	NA	CASSLIQDTQYF	TGCGCCAGCAGCTTGATTCAAGATACGCAGTATTTT
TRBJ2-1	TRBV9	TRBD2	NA	CASSARLAGDYNEQFF	TGTGCCAGCAGCGCCCGACTAGCGGGGGACTACAATGAGCAGTTCTTC
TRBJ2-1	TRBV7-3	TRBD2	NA	CASSPDRFSGRPINEQFF	TGTGCCAGCAGCCCGGACCGATTTAGCGGGAGGCCGATCAATGAGCAGTTCTTC
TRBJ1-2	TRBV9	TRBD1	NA	CASSTGTGPFPKGYTF	TGTGCCAGCAGTACCGGGACAGGGCCCTTTCCTAAGGGCTACACCTTC
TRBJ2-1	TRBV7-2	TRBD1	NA	CASSSRTGSSYNEQFF	TGTGCCAGCAGCTCCCGGACAGGTAGCTCCTACAATGAGCAGTTCTTC
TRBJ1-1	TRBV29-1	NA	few	CSVADTSNTEAFF	TGCAGCGTTGCGGACACCTCGAACACTGAAGCTTTCTTT
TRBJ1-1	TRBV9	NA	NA	CASSPRSNTEAFF	TGTGCCAGCAGCCCCAGGTCGAACACTGAAGCTTTCTTT
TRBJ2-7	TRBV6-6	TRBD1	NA	CASSSRQGISEQYF	TGTGCCAGCAGTTCCAGACAGGGAATCAGCGAGCAGTACTTC
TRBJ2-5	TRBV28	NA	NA	CASSLGGARRETQYF	TGTGCCAGCAGTTTAGGGGGGGCGAGAAGGGAGACCCAGTACTTC
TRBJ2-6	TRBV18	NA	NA	CASSPSMPLAGRTGANVLTF	TGTGCCAGCTCACCCAGTATGCCCTTGGCAGGGAGGACTGGGGCCAACGTCCTGACTTTC
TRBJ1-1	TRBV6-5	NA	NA	CASIREVDDTEAFF	TGTGCCAGCATCCGGGAGGTTGACGACACTGAAGCTTTCTTT
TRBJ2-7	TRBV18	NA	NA	CASSSGGNEQYF	TGTGCCAGCTCATCAGGGGGGAACGAGCAGTACTTC
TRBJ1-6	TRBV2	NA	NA	CASSLTGTPGGNSPLHF	TGTGCCAGCAGTCTCACCGGGACACCTGGGGGAAATTCACCCCTCCACTTT
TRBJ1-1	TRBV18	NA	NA	CASSRGREREAFF	TGTGCCAGCTCACGGGGCAGGGAACGTGAAGCTTTCTTT
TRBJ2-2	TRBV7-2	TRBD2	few	CASALRGGDTGELFF	TGTGCCAGCGCGTTACGGGGGGGAGACACCGGGGAGCTGTTTTTT
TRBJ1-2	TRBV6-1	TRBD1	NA	CASSDDRDHYGYTF	TGTGCCAGCAGTGACGACAGGGATCACTATGGCTACACCTTC
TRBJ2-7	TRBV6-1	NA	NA	CASREGGQGREQYF	TGTGCCAGCAGGGAAGGAGGGCAGGGGCGTGAGCAGTACTTC
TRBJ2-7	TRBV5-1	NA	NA	CASSSAGAHEQYF	TGCGCCAGCAGCTCGGCAGGGGCCCACGAGCAGTACTTC
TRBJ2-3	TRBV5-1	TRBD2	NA	CASSWASGGADTQYF	TGCGCCAGCAGCTGGGCTAGCGGTGGTGCAGATACGCAGTATTTT
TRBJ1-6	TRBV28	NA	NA	CASFTTGSNSPLHF	TGTGCCAGTTTTACCACAGGGAGTAATTCACCCCTCCACTTT
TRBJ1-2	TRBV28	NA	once	CASSRGRTYGYTF	TGTGCCAGCAGCCGAGGACGGACATATGGCTACACCTTC
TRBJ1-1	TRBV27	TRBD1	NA	CASSLSGDRGTEAFF	TGTGCCAGCAGTTTATCCGGGGACAGGGGCACTGAAGCTTTCTTT
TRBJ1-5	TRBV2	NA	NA	CASSGEGTQPQHF	TGTGCCAGCAGTGGGGAGGGTACTCAGCCCCAGCATTTT
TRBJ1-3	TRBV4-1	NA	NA	CASSQEDTYSGNTIYF	TGCGCCAGCAGCCAAGAGGACACGTACTCTGGAAACACCATATATTTT
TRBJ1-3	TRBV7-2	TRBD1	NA	CASSLVGAGGENTIYF	TGTGCCAGCAGCTTAGTGGGAGCAGGGGGTGAAAACACCATATATTTT
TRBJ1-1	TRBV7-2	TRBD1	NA	CASSLVAGGKNTEAFF	TGTGCCAGCAGCTTAGTTGCAGGGGGAAAAAACACTGAAGCTTTCTTT
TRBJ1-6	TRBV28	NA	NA	CASKGPQNNSPLHF	TGTGCCAGCAAAGGCCCACAGAATAATTCACCCCTCCACTTT
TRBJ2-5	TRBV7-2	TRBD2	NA	CASSFGGGQETQYF	TGTGCCAGCAGCTTCGGGGGGGGGCAAGAGACCCAGTACTTC
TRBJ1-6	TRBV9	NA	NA	CASSPAAGRNSPLHF	TGTGCCAGCAGCCCCGCGGCAGGGAGGAATTCACCCCTCCACTTT
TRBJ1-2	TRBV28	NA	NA	CASSPPGQGQNYGYTF	TGTGCCAGCAGCCCCCCTGGGCAGGGGCAGAACTATGGCTACACCTTC
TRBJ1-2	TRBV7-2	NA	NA	CASSLNRIPNGYTF	TGTGCCAGCAGCTTAAACAGGATCCCGAATGGCTACACCTTC
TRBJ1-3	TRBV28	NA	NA	CASSLPGVATIYF	TGTGCCAGCAGTTTACCGGGGGTGGCCACCATATATTTT
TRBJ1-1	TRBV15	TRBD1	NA	CATTATGANTEAFF	TGTGCCACCACTGCGACAGGGGCGAACACTGAAGCTTTCTTT
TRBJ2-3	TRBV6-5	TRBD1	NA	CASRMTGADTQYF	TGTGCCAGCAGAATGACAGGGGCGGATACGCAGTATTTT
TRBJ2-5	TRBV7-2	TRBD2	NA	CASSLERGETQYF	TGTGCCAGCAGCTTAGAGCGGGGTGAGACCCAGTACTTC
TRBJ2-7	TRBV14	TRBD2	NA	CASSQVAGKQYF	TGTGCCAGCAGCCAAGTAGCGGGGAAGCAGTACTTC
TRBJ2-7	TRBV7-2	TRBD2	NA	CASSSRTSGEYEQYF	TGTGCCAGCAGCTCCCGGACTAGCGGGGAATACGAGCAGTACTTC
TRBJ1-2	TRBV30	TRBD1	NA	CAWSVRGQGYGYTF	TGTGCCTGGAGTGTACGAGGACAGGGCTATGGCTACACCTTC
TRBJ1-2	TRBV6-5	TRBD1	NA	CASRAGTGVPYTF	TGTGCCAGCAGGGCCGGGACAGGGGTGCCCTACACCTTC
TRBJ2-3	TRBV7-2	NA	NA	CASSLGLESRNTQYF	TGTGCCAGCAGCTTAGGACTAGAAAGTAGGAATACGCAGTATTTT
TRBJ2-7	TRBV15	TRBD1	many	CATSRGPQGRGNEQYF	TGTGCCACCAGCAGGGGACCACAGGGGAGAGGCAACGAGCAGTACTTC
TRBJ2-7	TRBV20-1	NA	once	CSAPGGLGQYF	TGCAGTGCACCGGGCGGGTTAGGGCAGTACTTC
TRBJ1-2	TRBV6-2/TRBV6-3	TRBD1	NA	CASSYAGTDYGYTF	TGTGCCAGCAGTTACGCTGGGACAGACTATGGCTACACCTTC
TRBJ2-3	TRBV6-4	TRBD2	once	CASSEGPSGRGIDTQYF	TGTGCCAGCAGTGAGGGTCCTAGCGGGAGAGGAATAGATACGCAGTATTTT
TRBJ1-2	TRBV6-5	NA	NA	CASRPGGVGLYGYTF	TGTGCCAGCAGGCCGGGGGGAGTCGGGCTTTATGGCTACACCTTC
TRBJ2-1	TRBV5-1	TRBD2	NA	CASSFGGGTTSYNEQFF	TGCGCCAGCAGCTTTGGCGGGGGGACCACGTCCTACAATGAGCAGTTCTTC
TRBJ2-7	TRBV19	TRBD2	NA	CASSTFGLAGSYEQYF	TGTGCCAGTAGTACATTTGGACTAGCGGGCTCCTACGAGCAGTACTTC
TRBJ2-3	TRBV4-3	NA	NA	CASSHQRGYTDTQYF	TGCGCCAGCAGCCATCAAAGAGGCTACACAGATACGCAGTATTTT
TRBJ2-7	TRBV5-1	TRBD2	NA	CASSLGVRLAESYEQYF	TGCGCCAGCAGTTTGGGGGTCCGACTAGCGGAGTCCTACGAGCAGTACTTC